This T cell receptor beta chain originates from a study of T cell responses to AZD1222 COVID-19 vaccine. TCRdb's copy holds only in-frame clones and misses some; the assay was immunoSEQ multiplex PCR. This table has about 140,000 clones, roughly 90% appearing once. Only one count was recorded for this clone. What it recognizes is unknown. The study, taken as a whole, reports: White British donors predominated, females outnumbered males, and clonal diversity was possibly underestimated. Spike-wide vaccine-associated CD4 TCRs dominated at 160-218 and 743-854.

Sequencing used peripheral blood, obtained on day 0 of AZD1222 vaccination. This clonotype originated in an adult in good health.

CDR3 protein: CASSQRTGGFDQPQHF. The CDR3, as DNA: TGCGCCAGCAGCCAACGTACAGGGGGCTTCGATCAGCCCCAGCATTTT. The chain uses TRBV4-3 and TRBJ1-5, with 9 bases matching TRBD1. V shed 2 bases and J 5 bases; nucleotides not matched to a gene: 7. The CDR3 is 16 residues long. Germline CDR1 is LGHNA and CDR2 is YSLEER.